This TCR beta chain was obtained from a study of shared clonotypes between healthy human individuals (dated by TCRdb to about 2020). As for the study more broadly: The cohort included three men and two women between 18 and 49 years of age. For each donor, three plates each were used for CD4 naive and CD4 memory, two plates were used for CD8 naive, and one plate was used for CD8 memory. Blood TCR repertoires of 5 or 6 healthy adults were deeply sequenced to estimate repertoire size and the extent of clonotype sharing between individuals. To increase sequencing depth and limit assay-specific biases, TCR repertoire library preparation and sequencing were carried out by different laboratories using diverse techniques. Per donor, leukapheresis produced somewhere between about 0.85 and 9.5 billion PBMCs.

Using the deep immunoSEQ assay, multiplex PCR amplified TCR CDR3 regions from genomic DNA. Genomic DNA extracted from each cell subset was distributed evenly over all wells of several immunoSEQ 96-well plates, and each plate served as one replicate. Each replicate PCR for sorted subsets received around 200 ng genomic DNA, equal to tens of thousands of T cell genomes. Purified libraries were measured with a Qubit 3.0 fluorometer, size-checked on a Bioanalyzer 2100, and measured again with the KAPA Library Quantification kit. A separate single-read 150-cycle Illumina NextSeq 550 flow cell was used to sequence each immunoSEQ 96-well plate. Per the source publication's procedure: The immunoSEQ output contained only junctional sequences without quality scores, so filtering could not match that applied to full-length reads. Sequences were annotated with PyIR, a Python wrapper for IgBLAST v1.9, using IMGT germline references to assign V/J genes and CDR3. Any read was removed if the V/J assignment was weak (E-value above 1e-6), the CDR3 was missing, or the read contained stop codons, out-of-frame junctions, or ambiguous translated residues. V3J clonotypes were defined as sequences sharing an identical inferred V gene, J gene, and CDR3 amino acid sequence. Percentage overlap between repertoires was computed as shared unique clonotypes divided by the size of the smaller repertoire. Three approaches were used to assess repertoire richness: RTK rarefaction, the Chao1 estimator, and Recon v2.1 estimates of unobserved clonotypes. OLGA was used to compute generation probabilities for all TCRbeta clonotypes that the gDNA method yielded from a few donors. TCRdb's version of the immuneACCESS table is confined to in-frame rearrangements and falls short of the full clone set. An unresolved V gene accounts for under half of the shortfall where checked; the remainder is of unknown origin. Clone size and the V and J calls come from that table; the DNA yielded D and trimming. In this sample the table shows approximately 2.1 million clones, about 92% of which occur a single time. 0.3% to 0.4% of the sample goes to the ten largest clones.

The donors were healthy, HIV-negative adults with no recently reported acute infections or vaccinations. Every donor was a Caucasian adult residing in Nashville, Tennessee, USA. Magnetic negative selection was used to enrich CD4+ T cells, after which naive cells were positively selected on CD45RA and the negative fraction became the memory subset. Blood was obtained by leukapheresis, after which PBMCs were separated by Ficoll-Histopaque density gradient centrifugation and cryopreserved in liquid nitrogen vapor phase. Analytical flow cytometry was used to check the purity and quantity of each magnetically sorted T cell population. Each sorted fraction had its genomic DNA isolated and then quantified by UV absorbance on a Nanodrop 2000c. General conclusions and limits of the study: Across four donors, about 4.5% of naive CD4, roughly 3.5% of naive CD8, 2.3% of memory CD4, and under 0.45% of memory CD8 clonotypes were shared. Incomplete sequencing was indicated by rarefaction of sorted-subset datasets, despite the large sequencing depth. Pairwise subsampling indicated that sequencing depth was expected to affect the degree of clonotype sharing among donors. The genetic and exposure-history diversity represented was limited by the small number of donors. Naive subsets generally had larger estimated clonotype richness than memory subsets did. Compared with non-shared clonotypes, the clonotypes found in all four sorted-subset donors had higher generation probabilities. Sampling was limited to blood, and TCR repertoires in tissue likely differ from TCR repertoires in blood.

The CDR3, cysteine through phenylalanine, is 15 amino acids long. Of the read, only the CDR3 DNA is kept; its 45 bases are in frame from base 1. The germline V gene encodes CDR1 MDHEN and CDR2 SYDVKM. Germline trimming: 7 bases from V, 5 bases from J; junction bases outside gene matches: 7. Turning to this clone: Its antigen is unknown. Base-call qualities are not available, and no considerably larger clone is one nucleotide away.

Sequenced sample: naive CD4+ T cells from PBMCs. This specimen's cell subset or site label, per the study, means: CD45RA+ positively selected. The TCR was taken from a young man in good health. Some clones in this sample may be carry-over from other donors' samples. The rearranged chain carries TRBV28 and TRBJ2-1, and 11 junctional nucleotides match TRBD2. The CDR3 region reads CASTSTSGNHNEQFF. The nucleotide sequence is TGTGCCAGCACCTCGACTAGCGGGAACCACAATGAGCAGTTCTTC. Extended through the reference TRBV28 and TRBJ2-1 proteins, this CDR3 yields the full variable domain: DVKVTQSSRYLVKRTGEKVFLECVQDMDHENMFWYRQDPGLGLRLIYFSYDVKMKEKGDIPEGYSVSREKKERFSLILESASTNQTSMYLCASTSTSGNHNEQFFGPGTRLTVL.